This T cell receptor beta chain was recorded in a study of blood T cell repertoires in COVID-19. CDR1 and CDR2 (germline): MGHRA, YSYEKL. This CDR3 is built from 14 residues. The trim removed 6 bases at V and 6 bases at J, leaving 7 bases unmatched. This clone was seen only a few times. Libraries were prepared by immunoSEQ multiplex PCR; TCRdb keeps only in-frame clonotypes and omits some of them. The sample gives about 160,000 clones, 70% to 85% of which show up once; roughly 20% is in the top ten. This TCR came from an elderly woman with acute or convalescent COVID-19. This chain joins TRBV4-1 and TRBJ1-2; TRBD1 aligns across 10 bases. The material sequenced was peripheral blood. This CDR3 is CASRKPGQGNGYTF. CDR3 sequence (DNA): TGCGCCAGCAGGAAACCGGGACAGGGGAATGGCTACACCTTC.